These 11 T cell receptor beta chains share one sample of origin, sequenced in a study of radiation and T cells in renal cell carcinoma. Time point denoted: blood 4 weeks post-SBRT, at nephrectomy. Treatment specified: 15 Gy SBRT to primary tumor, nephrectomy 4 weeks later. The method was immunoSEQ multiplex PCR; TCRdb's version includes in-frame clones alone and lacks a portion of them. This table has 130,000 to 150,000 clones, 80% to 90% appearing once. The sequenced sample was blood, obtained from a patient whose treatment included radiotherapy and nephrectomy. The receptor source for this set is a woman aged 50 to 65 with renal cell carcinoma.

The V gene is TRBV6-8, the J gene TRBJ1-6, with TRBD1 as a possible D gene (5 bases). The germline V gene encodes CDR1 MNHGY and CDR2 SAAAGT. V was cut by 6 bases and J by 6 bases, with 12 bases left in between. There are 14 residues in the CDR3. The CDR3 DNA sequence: TGTGCCAGCAGGGCAGGGTCGGGTAATTCACCCCTCCACTTT. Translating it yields CASRAGSGNSPLHF.

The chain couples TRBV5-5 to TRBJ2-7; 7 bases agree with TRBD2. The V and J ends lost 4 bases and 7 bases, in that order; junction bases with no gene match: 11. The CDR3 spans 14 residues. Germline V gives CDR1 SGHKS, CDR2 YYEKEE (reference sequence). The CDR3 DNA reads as TGTGCCAGCAGCCCCCTTACTAGCGCCCCTGAGCAGTACTTC. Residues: CASSPLTSAPEQYF.

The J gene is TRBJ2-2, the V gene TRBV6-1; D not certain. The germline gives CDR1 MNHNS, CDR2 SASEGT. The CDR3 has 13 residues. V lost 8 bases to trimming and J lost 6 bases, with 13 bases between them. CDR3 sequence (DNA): TGTGCCAGCTGCGCTTCGTGGGCCGGGGAGCTGTTTTTT. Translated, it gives CASCASWAGELFF.

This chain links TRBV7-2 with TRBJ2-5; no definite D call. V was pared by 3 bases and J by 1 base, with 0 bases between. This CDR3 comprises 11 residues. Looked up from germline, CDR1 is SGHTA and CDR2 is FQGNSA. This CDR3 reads CASSFQETQYF. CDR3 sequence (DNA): TGTGCCAGCAGCTTCCAAGAGACCCAGTACTTC.

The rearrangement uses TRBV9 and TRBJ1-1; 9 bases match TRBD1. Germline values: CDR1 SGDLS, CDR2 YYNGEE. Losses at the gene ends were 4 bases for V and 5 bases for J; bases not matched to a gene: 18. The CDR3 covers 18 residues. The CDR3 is CASSPQVVGQGLETEAFF. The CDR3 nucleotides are TGTGCCAGCAGCCCCCAGGTCGTCGGACAGGGGTTGGAGACTGAAGCTTTCTTT.

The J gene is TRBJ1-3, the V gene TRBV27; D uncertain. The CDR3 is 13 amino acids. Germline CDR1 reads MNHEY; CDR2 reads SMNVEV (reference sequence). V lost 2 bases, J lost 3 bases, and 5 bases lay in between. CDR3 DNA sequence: TGTGCCAGCAGTTTAACATATGGAAACACCATATATTTT. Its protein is CASSLTYGNTIYF.

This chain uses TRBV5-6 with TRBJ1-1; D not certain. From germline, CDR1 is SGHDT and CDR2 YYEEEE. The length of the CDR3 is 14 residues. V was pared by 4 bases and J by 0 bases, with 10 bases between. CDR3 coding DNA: TGTGCCAGCAGCCCCCGCGCGTTGAACACTGAAGCTTTCTTT. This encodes CASSPRALNTEAFF.

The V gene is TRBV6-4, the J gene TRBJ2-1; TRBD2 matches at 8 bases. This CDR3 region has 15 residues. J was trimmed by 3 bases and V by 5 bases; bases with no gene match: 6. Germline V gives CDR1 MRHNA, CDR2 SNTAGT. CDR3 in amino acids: CASSLTSAYYNEQFF. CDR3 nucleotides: TGTGCCAGCAGTTTGACTAGCGCATACTACAATGAGCAGTTCTTC.

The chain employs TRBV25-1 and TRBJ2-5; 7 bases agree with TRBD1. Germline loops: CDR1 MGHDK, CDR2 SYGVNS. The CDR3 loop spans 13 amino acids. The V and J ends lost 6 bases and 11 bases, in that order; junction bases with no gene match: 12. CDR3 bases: TGTGCCAGCAGACGACAGGGTGTGTGGGAGCAGTACTTC. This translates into CASRRQGVWEQYF.

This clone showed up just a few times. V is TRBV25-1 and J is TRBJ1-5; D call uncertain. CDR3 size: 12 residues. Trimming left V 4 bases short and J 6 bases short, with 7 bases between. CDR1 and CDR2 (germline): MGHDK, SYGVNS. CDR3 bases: TGTGCCAGCAGTGTTGGAGGTCAGCCCCAGCATTTT. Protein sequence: CASSVGGQPQHF.

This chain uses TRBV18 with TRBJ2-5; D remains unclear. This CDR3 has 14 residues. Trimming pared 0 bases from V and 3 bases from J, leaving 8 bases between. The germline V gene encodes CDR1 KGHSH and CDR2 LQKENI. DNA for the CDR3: TGTGCCAGCTCACCACCAGGCCGAGAAGAGACCCAGTACTTC. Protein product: CASSPPGREETQYF.